The present TCR beta chain was sequenced within a study of beta chain features in type 1 diabetes. General study points: It was possible that PCR favored shorter templates, equally so in patients and controls. More deletions and fewer insertions at VDJ junctions were seen in type 1 diabetes patients. These data did not resolve whether HLA type affects TCRB rearrangement.

Without exception, sorted populations had purity beyond 95%. This clone was seen a handful of times. The target antigen is unknown. Other nucleotide sequences in the sample specify the same CDR3. This CDR3 is built from 15 residues. The V and J ends lost 2 bases and 4 bases respectively, with 9 bases between them. CDR1 and CDR2 (germline): MNHEY, SVGAGI. As every portion of the isolated RNA was reverse transcribed, the sequencing read expressed TCRB transcripts. The protocol was immunoSEQ multiplex PCR, while the TCRdb copy is restricted to in-frame clones and leaves out a portion. Seen here are some 270,000 clones, 7% to 9% observed once, and the top ten hold roughly 1%.

The origin of this receptor is a young woman in good health. The sequenced sample consisted of central memory CD4+ T cells from blood. The chain links TRBV6-5 to TRBJ2-6; possible D gene TRBD2, 5 bases. The CDR3 region is CASSYAGSGANVLTF. As DNA, the CDR3 is TGTGCCAGCAGTTACGCGGGTTCCGGGGCCAACGTCCTGACTTTC.